This passage covers 27 T cell receptor beta chains from one sample sequenced in a study of CD8 T cells in ankylosing spondylitis. One entry per CDR3 protein, called by TCRdb with MiXCR from the 5' RACE reads. The sample has some 70,000 distinct CDR3 sequences; approximately 5% are singletons. Material: blood, either unsorted or a sorted T cell fraction (not recorded which). The receptors originated from a male donor with ankylosing spondylitis or in good health (not recorded which).

This clonotype showed up many times. The rearrangement uses TRBV20-1 and TRBJ2-5, with 7 nucleotides matching TRBD1. With V trimmed by 5 bases and J by 0 bases, 3 bases remained unmatched. The CDR3 sequence is 13 residues long. CDR1 DFQATT and CDR2 SNEGSKA come from the germline V gene (reference sequence). The DNA of the CDR3 is TGCAGTGCTCCGACAGGGTACCAAGAGACCCAGTACTTC. This codes for CSAPTGYQETQYF.

This clonotype was counted many times. This chain uses TRBV6-2 or TRBV6-3 with TRBJ1-2; maybe TRBD1 (5 bases). V gave up 0 bases and J gave up 4 bases, with 18 bases separating them. CDR1 and CDR2 (germline): MNHEY, SVGEGT. This CDR3 has 17 residues. CDR3: CASSYSRGEITSYGYTF. CDR3 DNA sequence: TGTGCCAGCAGTTACTCACGGGGGGAGATAACAAGCTATGGCTACACCTTC.

This clonotype was observed at least ten times. J is TRBJ2-5 and V is TRBV24-1; the match to TRBD1 covers 10 bases. Germline V gene data show CDR1 as KGHDR and CDR2 as SFDVKD. The junction had 10 bases not matched to a gene; V was cut back by 5 bases and J by 5 bases. The CDR3 loop spans 16 amino acids. The CDR3, as DNA: TGTGCCACCAGTGTCCGCGACAGGGGGCTTCGGGAGACCCAGTACTTC. It translates to CATSVRDRGLRETQYF.

This clonotype came up many times. The rearrangement links TRBV28 to TRBJ2-7, with TRBD1 identical over 7 bases. The CDR3 contains 14 residues. Germline V gives CDR1 MDHEN, CDR2 SYDVKM. V lost 7 bases to trimming and J lost 1 base; unmatched junction nucleotides: 7. CDR3 protein: CASTHGDSSYEQYF. The CDR3 region has the DNA TGTGCCAGCACCCATGGGGACAGTTCCTACGAGCAGTACTTC.

The sample holds many counts of this clonotype. As DNA, the CDR3 is TGTGCCAGCAGCTTGGATTCAGGCGGGGGTAACAATGAGCAGTTCTTC. This sequence encodes CASSLDSGGGNNEQFF. The J gene is TRBJ2-1, the V gene TRBV5-4, with 7 bases identical to TRBD2. The CDR3 contains 16 residues. Trimming at V came to 0 bases and at J to 5 bases, leaving 8 bases not matched to a gene. Germline V CDR1 and CDR2: SGHNT, YYREEE (reference sequence).

In this sample, this clonotype turned up many times. The chain links TRBV24-1 to TRBJ2-3, with D unclear. The CDR3 loop spans 16 amino acids. Germline-derived CDR1 and CDR2 are KGHDR and SFDVKD. Trimming took off 0 bases at V and 2 bases at J, with 11 bases between the two ends. CDR3 DNA sequence: TGTGCCACCAGTGATTTGGACTTTCGAAACACAGATACGCAGTATTTT. As protein: CATSDLDFRNTDTQYF.

This clonotype was observed many times. The chain uses TRBV5-1 and TRBJ2-7; D is tentatively TRBD1 or TRBD2 (6 bases each). The length of the CDR3 is 14 residues. V dropped 2 bases and J dropped 2 bases, with 11 bases sitting between them. Germline V lookup: CDR1 SGHRS, CDR2 YFSETQ. The CDR3 here is CASSFGGTPYEQYF. The CDR3 DNA follows: TGCGCCAGCAGCTTTGGAGGGACACCCTACGAGCAGTACTTC.

At least ten counts were recorded for this clonotype. The V call is TRBV7-2, the J call TRBJ2-7; D remains unclear. Germline CDR1 reads SGHTA; CDR2 reads FQGNSA. The CDR3 extends over 11 amino acids. Trimming shortened V by 5 bases and J by 0 bases, and 2 bases separated the two germline ends. CDR3 residues: CASSRSYEQYF. As DNA, the CDR3 is TGTGCCAGCAGCCGCTCCTACGAGCAGTACTTC.

This clonotype was detected many times. V usage is TRBV7-8 and J usage is TRBJ2-1, with TRBD2 identical over 9 bases. Per germline, CDR1 SGHVS and CDR2 FQNEAQ. J gave up 3 bases and V 5 bases, and 8 bases lay outside the gene matches. This CDR3 comprises 16 residues. Written as DNA, the CDR3 is TGTGCCAGCAGCCGCGAAGCGGGGGGTTTCTACAATGAGCAGTTCTTC. Translating gives CASSREAGGFYNEQFF.

This clonotype appeared many times. This rearrangement joins TRBV15 to TRBJ2-3, with 8 bases aligning to TRBD2. Germline V lookup: CDR1 LNHNV, CDR2 YYDKDF (reference sequence). The CDR3 contains 17 residues. After removal of 0 bases from V and 9 bases from J, the junction contained 14 bases not matched to a gene. DNA of the CDR3: TGTGCCACCAGCAGAGAAGTGTACGGGGGGGCACAAGGGACGCAGTATTTT. Encoded protein: CATSREVYGGAQGTQYF.

In its sample, this clonotype was seen a few times. This sequence joins TRBV6-2 or TRBV6-3 and TRBJ1-5, with a tentative D call TRBD1 (6 bases). The CDR3 loop spans 14 amino acids. Germline V lookup: CDR1 MNHEY, CDR2 SVGEGT. The V end lost 6 bases, the J end lost 6 bases, and 15 bases lay between the germline ends. Here the CDR3 reads CASSRLQGSQPQHF. The CDR3 coding sequence is TGTGCCAGCAGCCGCTTACAGGGAAGTCAGCCCCAGCATTTT.

This clonotype has ten or more counts. The genes are TRBV12-3 or TRBV12-4 and TRBJ2-2; 14 positions agree with TRBD2. After removal of 5 bases from V and 2 bases from J, the junction contained 7 bases not matched to a gene. The length of the CDR3 is 18 residues. The CDR3 sequence is CASSPWTSGGINTGELFF. The CDR3 region has the DNA TGTGCCAGCAGTCCATGGACTAGCGGGGGGATCAACACCGGGGAGCTGTTTTTT.

This clonotype was picked up many times. The chain is built from TRBV29-1 and TRBJ2-2; perhaps TRBD1 as D (5 bases). V lost 3 bases and J lost 5, with 7 bases in between. The CDR3 runs 12 residues. Germline V gene lookup returns CDR1 SQVTM and CDR2 ANQGSEA. CDR3 in amino acids: CSVEKGTGELFF. CDR3 nucleotides: TGCAGCGTTGAGAAGGGGACCGGGGAGCTGTTTTTT.

The rearrangement uses TRBV14 and TRBJ1-5; D remains ambiguous. V lost 5 bases and J lost 3, with 8 bases in between. The CDR3 consists of 13 residues. The V gene's germline CDR1 is SGHDN and CDR2 FVKESK. Here the CDR3 DNA reads TGTGCCAGCAGCAAGGGTACCAATCAGCCCCAGCATTTT. This translates into CASSKGTNQPQHF.

This clonotype was observed many times. The V call is TRBV28, the J call TRBJ1-5; 7 nucleotides agree with TRBD1. The germline V gene encodes CDR1 MDHEN and CDR2 SYDVKM. Trimming took 6 bases from V and 4 from J; bases not matched to a gene: 15. The CDR3 runs to 17 residues. The CDR3 sequence: CASSSHPGTATNQPQHF. DNA for the CDR3: TGTGCCAGCAGCTCTCACCCGGGGACAGCAACTAATCAGCCCCAGCATTTT.

There are many counts of this clonotype. The chain employs TRBV2 and TRBJ2-1; D call uncertain. Germline V CDR1 and CDR2: SNHLY, FYNNEI. The CDR3 runs 14 residues. V was pared by 7 bases and J by 4 bases, with 14 bases between. CDR3 DNA: TGTGCCAGCAACATTCATCAAATATACAATGAGCAGTTCTTC. It translates to CASNIHQIYNEQFF. Full variable domain (missing parts from reference TRBV2 and TRBJ2-1): EPEVTQTPSHQVTQMGQEVILRCVPISNHLYFYWYRQILGQKVEFLVSFYNNEISEKSEIFDDQFSVERPDGSNFTLKIRSTKLEDSAMYFCASNIHQIYNEQFFGPGTRLTVL.

This clonotype was detected ten times or more. This chain connects TRBV5-1 to TRBJ2-1; D might be TRBD1 (6 bases). Trimming cost V 0 bases and J 0 bases, with 7 bases left between them. In germline, CDR1 is SGHRS, CDR2 YFSETQ. The CDR3 extends over 15 amino acids. The CDR3, as DNA: TGCGCCAGCAGCTTGGGAGGGGGCTCCTACAATGAGCAGTTCTTC. This encodes CASSLGGGSYNEQFF. Complete variable domain (other parts from reference TRBV5-1 and TRBJ2-1): KAGVTQTPRYLIKTRGQQVTLSCSPISGHRSVSWYQQTPGQGLQFLFEYFSETQRNKGNFPGRFSGRQFSNSRSEMNVSTLELGDSALYLCASSLGGGSYNEQFFGPGTRLTVL.

This clonotype was seen ten or more times. J is TRBJ2-1 and V is TRBV12-3 or TRBV12-4; possibly TRBD1 or TRBD2 for D (5 bases each). CDR3 length: 15 residues. The V end was cut by 5 bases, the J end by 2 bases, with 13 bases between. The CDR3 spells CASSRSGRAYNEQFF. CDR3 in DNA: TGTGCCAGCAGTCGATCGGGACGCGCCTACAATGAGCAGTTCTTC.

The chain links TRBV5-1 to TRBJ2-5; 8 bases are shared with TRBD1. V shed 0 bases and J 4 bases; nucleotides not matched to a gene: 5. CDR1 is SGHRS, CDR2 YFSETQ, per germline. The CDR3 contains 15 residues. CDR3 DNA sequence: TGCGCCAGCAGCTTGGGACAGGGGTCCCCAGAGACCCAGTACTTC. Its translation is CASSLGQGSPETQYF.

This clonotype has a count of ten or more. The V and J genes are TRBV3-1 and TRBJ2-3; no reliable D call. With 4 bases removed from V and 4 bases from J, the gap between germline ends came to 12 bases. CDR1 is LGHDT, CDR2 YNNKEL, per germline (reference sequence). The CDR3 totals 14 residues. The CDR3 reads CASSPSPTADTQYF. CDR3 bases: TGTGCCAGCAGCCCTTCGCCCACCGCAGATACGCAGTATTTT.

The sample holds many counts of this clonotype. J is TRBJ1-5 and V is TRBV18; TRBD1 matches at 10 bases. After removal of 6 bases from V and 1 base from J, the junction contained 6 bases not matched to a gene. From germline, CDR1 is KGHSH and CDR2 LQKENI. The CDR3 covers 16 residues. The CDR3 DNA follows: TGTGCCAGCTCCTGGACAGGGGGGGAAAGCAATCAGCCCCAGCATTTT. Amino acid sequence: CASSWTGGESNQPQHF. Looking up the rest from reference TRBV18 and TRBJ1-5 gives the full variable domain: NAGVMQNPRHLVRRRGQEARLRCSPMKGHSHVYWYRQLPEEGLKFMVYLQKENIIDESGMPKERFSAEFPKEGPSILRIQQVVRGDSAAYFCASSWTGGESNQPQHFGDGTRLSIL.

This clonotype was counted many times. The chain is built from TRBV7-6 and TRBJ2-2, with D perhaps TRBD1 (5 bases). V lost 5 bases and J lost 7, with 11 bases in between. The length of the CDR3 is 13 residues. Germline assignment: CDR1 SGHVS and CDR2 FNYEAQ. The CDR3 here is CASSIGARGELFF. The CDR3 DNA reads as TGTGCCAGCAGCATTGGGGCCCGCGGGGAGCTGTTTTTT.

This clonotype appeared many times. The V gene is TRBV29-1, the J gene TRBJ1-1, with D unclear. CDR3 length equals 12 residues. The ends were cut back, 6 bases at V and 8 bases at J, with 16 bases in the middle. Germline V gives CDR1 SQVTM, CDR2 ANQGSEA. CDR3 in DNA: TGCAGCGTCGGGTTGGGCCCTGGGGAAGCTTTCTTT. Its protein product is CSVGLGPGEAFF.

This clonotype was observed at least ten times. V is TRBV4-1 and J is TRBJ1-5, with D uncertain. Germline lookup yields CDR1 MGHRA and CDR2 YSYEKL. V dropped 1 base and J dropped 0 bases, with 10 bases sitting between them. This CDR3 has 16 residues. CDR3 sequence: CASSQADIPSNQPQHF. DNA of the CDR3: TGCGCCAGCAGCCAAGCTGACATTCCTAGCAATCAGCCCCAGCATTTT.

This clonotype has ten or more counts. CDR3 loop: CAVGGDGEQFF. The CDR3 nucleotides are TGTGCCGTGGGAGGCGATGGAGAGCAGTTCTTC. The rearrangement joins TRBV12-3 or TRBV12-4 to TRBJ2-1; possible D gene TRBD2, 6 bases. The CDR3 consists of 11 residues. The germline V and J ends were trimmed by 11 bases and 10 bases, with 15 bases remaining between them.

This clonotype was detected ten times or more. CDR3 in DNA: TGTGCCAGCAGCCCCGGGACGGCCCTAGGGGACGAAAAACTGTTTTTT. It translates to CASSPGTALGDEKLFF. The V gene is TRBV3-1, the J gene TRBJ1-4, with D possibly being TRBD1 (5 bases). Trimming pared 4 bases from V and 8 bases from J, leaving 20 bases between. Germline CDR1 reads LGHDT; CDR2 reads YNNKEL (reference sequence). The CDR3 has 16 residues.

This clonotype was observed many times. The V and J genes are TRBV7-9 and TRBJ2-2; TRBD1 matches 7 bases. The CDR3 is made up of 15 amino acids. The germline V gene has CDR1 SEHNR and CDR2 FQNEAQ (reference sequence). J was trimmed by 2 bases and V by 5 bases; bases with no gene match: 5. CDR3 in DNA: TGTGCCAGCAGCCCAGGACAGGAAAACACCGGGGAGCTGTTTTTT. Residues: CASSPGQENTGELFF.